This T cell receptor beta chain was identified during a study of metastatic and nonmetastatic thyroid tumors. Each patient came to thyroid surgery without any prior treatment (of any kind). The CDR3 spans 17 residues. V lost 2 bases and J 0 bases, leaving 16 bases between the germline ends. Many counts were recorded for this clone. TCRdb ran MiXCR on the PCR reads. The data contain about 93,000 clones, about an eighth of them singletons. The origin of this receptor is a female donor with papillary thyroid cancer or a benign thyroid nodule (not recorded which). Some clones in this sample may be carry-over from other donors' samples. The specimen sequenced was blood. The chain is built from TRBV12-3 or TRBV12-4 and TRBJ1-1, with D uncertain. CDR3 sequence reads: CASSLTGGNYLNTEAFF. The CDR3 nucleotides read TGTGCCAGCAGTTTAACGGGTGGGAACTATTTGAACACTGAAGCTTTCTTT.